This T cell receptor (beta chain) was found in a study of vaccination effects on CD4 cells after COVID-19. Study-level background: A median of 72 days separated the second dose and sampling. The study's findings and limits: By a late point after vaccination, infection- and vaccine-induced clones had shrunk markedly through clonal contraction.

Remarks on this clone: Its target is unknown.

Generated by immunoSEQ multiplex PCR, the TCRdb table keeps only in-frame clones and is missing some. The data contain about 72,000 clones, about 80% of them singletons. The ViraFEST assay expanded antigen-specific CD4+ T cells with viral peptide pools before sequencing. At the end of 9 to 11 days of culture, CD4+ T cells were isolated. Participants completed two doses of the BNT162b2 or mRNA-1273 vaccine. Neither prior SARS-CoV-2 infection nor positive nucleocapsid antibodies were present in the vaccine recipients. Half the medium was replaced with IL-2 medium on days 3 and 7. Per germline, CDR1 LNHDA and CDR2 SQIVND (reference sequence). This CDR3 contains 14 residues. The V and J ends lost 5 bases and 2 bases respectively, with 10 bases between them.

The sequencing here drew on CD4+ T cells from PBMCs cultured with HCoV-229E spike peptides, taken after COVID-19 vaccination. The TCR sequence derives from a human donor who received a COVID-19 vaccine. The rearrangement links TRBV19 to TRBJ2-1, with D maybe TRBD1 (5 bases). This CDR3 is CASSRQGTYNEQFF. The CDR3 DNA follows: TGTGCCAGTAGTCGGCAGGGCACCTACAATGAGCAGTTCTTC.